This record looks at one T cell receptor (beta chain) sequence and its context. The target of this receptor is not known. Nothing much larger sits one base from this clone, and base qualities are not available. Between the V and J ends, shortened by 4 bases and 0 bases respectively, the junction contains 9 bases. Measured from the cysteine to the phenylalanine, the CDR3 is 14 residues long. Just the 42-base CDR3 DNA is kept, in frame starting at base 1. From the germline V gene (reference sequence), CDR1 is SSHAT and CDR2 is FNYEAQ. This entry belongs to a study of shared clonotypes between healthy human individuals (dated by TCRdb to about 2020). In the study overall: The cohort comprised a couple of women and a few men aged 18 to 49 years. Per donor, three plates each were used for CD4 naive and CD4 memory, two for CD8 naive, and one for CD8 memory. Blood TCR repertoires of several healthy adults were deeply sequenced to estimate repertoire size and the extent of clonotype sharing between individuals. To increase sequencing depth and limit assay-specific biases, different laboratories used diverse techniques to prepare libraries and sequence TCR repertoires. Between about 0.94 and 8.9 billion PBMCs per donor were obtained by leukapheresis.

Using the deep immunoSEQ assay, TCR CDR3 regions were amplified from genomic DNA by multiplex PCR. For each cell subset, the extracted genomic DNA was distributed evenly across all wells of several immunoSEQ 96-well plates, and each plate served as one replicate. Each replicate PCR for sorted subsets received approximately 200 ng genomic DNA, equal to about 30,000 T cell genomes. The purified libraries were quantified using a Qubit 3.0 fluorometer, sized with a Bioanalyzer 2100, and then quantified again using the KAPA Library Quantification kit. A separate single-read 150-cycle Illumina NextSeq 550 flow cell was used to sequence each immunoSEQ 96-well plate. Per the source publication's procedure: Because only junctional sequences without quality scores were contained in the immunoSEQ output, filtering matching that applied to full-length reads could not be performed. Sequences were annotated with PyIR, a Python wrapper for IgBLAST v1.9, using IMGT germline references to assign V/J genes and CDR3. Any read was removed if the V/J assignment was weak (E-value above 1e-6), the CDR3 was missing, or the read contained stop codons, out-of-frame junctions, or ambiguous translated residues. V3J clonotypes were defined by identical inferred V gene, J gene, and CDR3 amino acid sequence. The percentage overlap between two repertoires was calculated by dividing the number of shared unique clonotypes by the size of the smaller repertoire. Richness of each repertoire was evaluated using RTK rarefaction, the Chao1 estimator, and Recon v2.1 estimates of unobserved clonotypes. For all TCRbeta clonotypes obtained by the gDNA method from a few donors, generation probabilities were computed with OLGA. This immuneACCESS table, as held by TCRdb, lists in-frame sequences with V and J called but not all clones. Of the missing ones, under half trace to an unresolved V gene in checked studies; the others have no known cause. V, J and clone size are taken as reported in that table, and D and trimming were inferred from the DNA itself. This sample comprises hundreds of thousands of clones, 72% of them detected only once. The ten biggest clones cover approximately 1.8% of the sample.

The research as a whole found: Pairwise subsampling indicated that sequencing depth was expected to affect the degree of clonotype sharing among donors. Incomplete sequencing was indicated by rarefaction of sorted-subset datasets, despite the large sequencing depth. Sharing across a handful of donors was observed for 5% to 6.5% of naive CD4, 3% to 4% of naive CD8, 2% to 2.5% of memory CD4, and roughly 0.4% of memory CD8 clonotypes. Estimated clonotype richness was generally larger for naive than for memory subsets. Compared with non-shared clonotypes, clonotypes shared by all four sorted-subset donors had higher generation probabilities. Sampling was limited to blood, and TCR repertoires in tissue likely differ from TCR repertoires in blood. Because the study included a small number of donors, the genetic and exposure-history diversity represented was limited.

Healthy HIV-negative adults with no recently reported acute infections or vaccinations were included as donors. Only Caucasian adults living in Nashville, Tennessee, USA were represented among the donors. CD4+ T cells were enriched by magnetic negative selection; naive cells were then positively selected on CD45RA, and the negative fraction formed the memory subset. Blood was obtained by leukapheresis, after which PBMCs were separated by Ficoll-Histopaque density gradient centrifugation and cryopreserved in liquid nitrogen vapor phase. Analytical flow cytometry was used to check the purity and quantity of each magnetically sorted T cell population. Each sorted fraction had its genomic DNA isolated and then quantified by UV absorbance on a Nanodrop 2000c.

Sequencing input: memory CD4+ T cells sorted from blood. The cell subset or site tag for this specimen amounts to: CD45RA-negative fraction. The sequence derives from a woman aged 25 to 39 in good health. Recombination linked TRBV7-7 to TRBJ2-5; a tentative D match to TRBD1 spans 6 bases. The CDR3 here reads CASSSQGNQETQYF. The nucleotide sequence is TGTGCCAGCAGCTCTCAGGGGAACCAAGAGACCCAGTACTTC.